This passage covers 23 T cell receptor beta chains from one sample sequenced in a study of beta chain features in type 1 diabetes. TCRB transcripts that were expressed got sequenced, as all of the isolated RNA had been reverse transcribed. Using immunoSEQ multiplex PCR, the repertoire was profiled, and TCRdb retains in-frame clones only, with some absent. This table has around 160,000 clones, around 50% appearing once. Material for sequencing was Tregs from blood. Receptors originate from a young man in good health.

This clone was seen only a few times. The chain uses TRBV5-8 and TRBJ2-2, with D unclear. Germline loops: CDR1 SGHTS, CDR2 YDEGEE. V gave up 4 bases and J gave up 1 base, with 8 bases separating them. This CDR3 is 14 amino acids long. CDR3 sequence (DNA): TGTGCCAGCAGCCCCAACAGGAACACCGGGGAGCTGTTTTTT. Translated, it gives CASSPNRNTGELFF. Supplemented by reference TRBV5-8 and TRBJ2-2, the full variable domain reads EAGVTQSPTHLIKTRGQQATLRCSPISGHTSVYWYQQALGLGLQFLLWYDEGEERNRGNFPPRFSGRQFPNYSSELNVNALELEDSALYLCASSPNRNTGELFFGEGSRLTVL.

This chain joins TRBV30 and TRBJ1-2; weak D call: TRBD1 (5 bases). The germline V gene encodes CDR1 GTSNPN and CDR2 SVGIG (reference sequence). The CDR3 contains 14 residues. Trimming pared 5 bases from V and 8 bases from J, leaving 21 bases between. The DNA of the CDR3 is TGTGCCTGGGGGCTAGGGGCGGACACCCTCGGCTACACCTTC. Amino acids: CAWGLGADTLGYTF.

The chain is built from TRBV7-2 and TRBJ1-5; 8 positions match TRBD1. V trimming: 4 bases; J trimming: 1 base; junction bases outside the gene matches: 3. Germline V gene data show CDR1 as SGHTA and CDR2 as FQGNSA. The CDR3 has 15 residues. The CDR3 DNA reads TGTGCCAGCAGCTCACAGGGGGGGAGCAATCAGCCCCAGCATTTT. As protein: CASSSQGGSNQPQHF. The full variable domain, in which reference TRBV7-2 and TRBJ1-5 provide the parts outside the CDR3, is GAGVSQSPSNKVTEKGKDVELRCDPISGHTALYWYRQSLGQGLEFLIYFQGNSAPDKSGLPSDRFSAERTGGSVSTLTIQRTQQEDSAVYLCASSSQGGSNQPQHFGDGTRLSIL.

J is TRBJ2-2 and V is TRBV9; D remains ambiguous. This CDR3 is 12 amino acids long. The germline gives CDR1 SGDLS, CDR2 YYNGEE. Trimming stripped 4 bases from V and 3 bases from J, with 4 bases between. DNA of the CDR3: TGTGCCAGCAGCTCCTACACCGGGGAGCTGTTTTTT. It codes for CASSSYTGELFF.

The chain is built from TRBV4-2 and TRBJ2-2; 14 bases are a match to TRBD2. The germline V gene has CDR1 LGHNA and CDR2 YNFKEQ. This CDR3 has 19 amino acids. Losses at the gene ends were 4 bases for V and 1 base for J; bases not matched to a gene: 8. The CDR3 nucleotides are TGTGCCAGCAGCCCCTCAAGGGGACTAGCGGGGGAGAACACCGGGGAGCTGTTTTTT. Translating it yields CASSPSRGLAGENTGELFF.

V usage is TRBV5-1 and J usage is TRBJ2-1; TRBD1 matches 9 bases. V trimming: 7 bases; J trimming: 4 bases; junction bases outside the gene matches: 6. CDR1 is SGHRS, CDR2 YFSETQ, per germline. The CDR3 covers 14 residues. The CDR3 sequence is CASSRDRDYNEQFF. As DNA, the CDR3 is TGCGCCAGCTCCCGGGACAGGGATTACAATGAGCAGTTCTTC.

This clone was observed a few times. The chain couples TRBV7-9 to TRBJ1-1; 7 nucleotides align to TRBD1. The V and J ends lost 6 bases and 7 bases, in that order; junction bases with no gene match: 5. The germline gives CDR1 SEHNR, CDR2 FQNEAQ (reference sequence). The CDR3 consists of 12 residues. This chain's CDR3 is CASSLQGNEAFF. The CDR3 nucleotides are TGTGCCAGCAGTTTACAGGGGAATGAAGCTTTCTTT.

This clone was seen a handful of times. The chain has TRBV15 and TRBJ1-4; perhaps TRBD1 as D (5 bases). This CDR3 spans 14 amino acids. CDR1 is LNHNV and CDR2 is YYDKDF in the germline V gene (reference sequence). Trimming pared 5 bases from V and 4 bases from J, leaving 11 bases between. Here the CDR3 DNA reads TGTGCCACCAGCCGCTCGGGGGGTAATGAAAAACTGTTTTTT. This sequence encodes CATSRSGGNEKLFF.

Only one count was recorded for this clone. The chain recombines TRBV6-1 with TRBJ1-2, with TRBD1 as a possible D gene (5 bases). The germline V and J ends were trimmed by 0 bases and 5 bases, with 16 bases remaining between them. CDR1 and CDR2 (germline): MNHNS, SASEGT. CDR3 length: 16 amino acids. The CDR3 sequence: CASSEAGAADIYGYTF. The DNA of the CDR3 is TGTGCCAGCAGTGAAGCAGGGGCCGCCGATATTTATGGCTACACCTTC.

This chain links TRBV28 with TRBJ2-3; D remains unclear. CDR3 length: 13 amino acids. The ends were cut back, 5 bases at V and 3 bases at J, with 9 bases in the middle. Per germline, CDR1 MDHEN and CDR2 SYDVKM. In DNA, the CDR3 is TGTGCCAGCAGTCCCCCGGTAACAGATACGCAGTATTTT. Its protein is CASSPPVTDTQYF.

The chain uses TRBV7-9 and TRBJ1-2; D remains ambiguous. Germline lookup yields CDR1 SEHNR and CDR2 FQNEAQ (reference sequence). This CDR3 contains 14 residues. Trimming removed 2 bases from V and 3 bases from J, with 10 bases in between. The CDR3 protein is CASSLFASDYGYTF. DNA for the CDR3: TGTGCCAGCAGCTTATTTGCAAGCGACTATGGCTACACCTTC.

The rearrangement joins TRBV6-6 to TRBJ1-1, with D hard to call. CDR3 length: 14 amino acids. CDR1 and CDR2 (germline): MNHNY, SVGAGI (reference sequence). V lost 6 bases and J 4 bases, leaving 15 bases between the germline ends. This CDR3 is CASRWEGSGTEAFF. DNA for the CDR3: TGTGCCAGCAGATGGGAGGGATCGGGCACTGAAGCTTTCTTT.

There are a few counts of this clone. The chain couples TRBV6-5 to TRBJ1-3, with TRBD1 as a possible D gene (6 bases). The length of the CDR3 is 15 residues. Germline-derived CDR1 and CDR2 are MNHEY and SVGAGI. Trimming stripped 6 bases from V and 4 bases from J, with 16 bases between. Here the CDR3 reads CASSSDRMRGNTIYF. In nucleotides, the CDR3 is TGTGCCAGCAGCTCCGACAGGATGAGGGGAAACACCATATATTTT.

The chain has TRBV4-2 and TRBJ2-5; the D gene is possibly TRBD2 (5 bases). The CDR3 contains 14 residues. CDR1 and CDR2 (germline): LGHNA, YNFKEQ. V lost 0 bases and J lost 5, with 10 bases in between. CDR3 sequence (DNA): TGTGCCAGCAGCCAAGATGGAGGTTCCGAGACCCAGTACTTC. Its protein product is CASSQDGGSETQYF.

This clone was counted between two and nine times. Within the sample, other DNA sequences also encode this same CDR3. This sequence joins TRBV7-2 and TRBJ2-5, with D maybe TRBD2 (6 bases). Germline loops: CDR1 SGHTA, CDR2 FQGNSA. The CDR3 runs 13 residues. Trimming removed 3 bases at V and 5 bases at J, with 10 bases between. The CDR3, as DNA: TGTGCCAGCAGCTTGGGAGGAAGGGAGACCCAGTACTTC. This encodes CASSLGGRETQYF.

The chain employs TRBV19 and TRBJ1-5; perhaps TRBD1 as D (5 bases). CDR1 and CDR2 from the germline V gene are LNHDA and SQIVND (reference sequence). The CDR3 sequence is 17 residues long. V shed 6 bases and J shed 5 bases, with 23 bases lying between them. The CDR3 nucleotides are TGTGCCAGTAGCTCCGGTCGGGGGTTTTACTCACATCAGCCCCAGCATTTT. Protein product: CASSSGRGFYSHQPQHF.

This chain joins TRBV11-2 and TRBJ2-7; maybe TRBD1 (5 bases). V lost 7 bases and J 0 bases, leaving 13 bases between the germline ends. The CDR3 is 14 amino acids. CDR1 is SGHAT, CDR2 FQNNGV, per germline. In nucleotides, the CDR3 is TGTGCCAGCAAGATGGGGCAGAGCTCCTACGAGCAGTACTTC. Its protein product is CASKMGQSSYEQYF. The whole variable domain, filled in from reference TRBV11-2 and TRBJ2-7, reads EAGVAQSPRYKIIEKRQSVAFWCNPISGHATLYWYQQILGQGPKLLIQFQNNGVVDDSQLPKDRFSAERLKGVDSTLKIQPAKLEDSAVYLCASKMGQSSYEQYFGPGTRLTVT.

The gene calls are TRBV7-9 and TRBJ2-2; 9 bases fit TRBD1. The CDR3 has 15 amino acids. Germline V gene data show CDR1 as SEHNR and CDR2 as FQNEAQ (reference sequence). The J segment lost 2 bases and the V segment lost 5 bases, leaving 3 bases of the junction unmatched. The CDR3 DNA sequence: TGTGCCAGCAGCCCGGGACAGGGTAACACCGGGGAGCTGTTTTTT. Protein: CASSPGQGNTGELFF.

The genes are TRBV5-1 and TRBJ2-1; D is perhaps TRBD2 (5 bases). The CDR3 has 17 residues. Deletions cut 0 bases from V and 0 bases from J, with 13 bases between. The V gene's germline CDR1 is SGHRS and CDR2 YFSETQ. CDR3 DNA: TGCGCCAGCAGCTTGGGGAAGAAACTAGTCTCCTACAATGAGCAGTTCTTC. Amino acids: CASSLGKKLVSYNEQFF. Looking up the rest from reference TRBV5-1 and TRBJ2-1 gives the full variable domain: KAGVTQTPRYLIKTRGQQVTLSCSPISGHRSVSWYQQTPGQGLQFLFEYFSETQRNKGNFPGRFSGRQFSNSRSEMNVSTLELGDSALYLCASSLGKKLVSYNEQFFGPGTRLTVL.

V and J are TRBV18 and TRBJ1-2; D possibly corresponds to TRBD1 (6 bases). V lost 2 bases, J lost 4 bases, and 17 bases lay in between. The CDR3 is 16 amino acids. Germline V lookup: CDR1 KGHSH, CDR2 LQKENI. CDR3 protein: CASSPRFSGDSYGYTF. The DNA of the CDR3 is TGTGCCAGCTCACCAAGATTCTCAGGGGATAGCTATGGCTACACCTTC.

CDR3 bases: TGTGCCACCAGCAGAGGGACAGCTTTCTCCTACGAGCAGTACTTC. It is translated as CATSRGTAFSYEQYF. The gene calls are TRBV15 and TRBJ2-7; D perhaps matches TRBD1 (6 bases). Trimming left V 1 base short and J 0 bases short, with 10 bases between. This CDR3 region has 15 residues. Germline V gene sequence: CDR1 LNHNV, CDR2 YYDKDF (reference sequence).

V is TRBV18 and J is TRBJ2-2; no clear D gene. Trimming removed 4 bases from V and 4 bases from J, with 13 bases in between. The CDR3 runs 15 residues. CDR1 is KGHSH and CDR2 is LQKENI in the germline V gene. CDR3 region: CASSRGLKLTGELFF. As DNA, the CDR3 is TGTGCCAGCTCACGAGGCCTAAAACTCACCGGGGAGCTGTTTTTT.

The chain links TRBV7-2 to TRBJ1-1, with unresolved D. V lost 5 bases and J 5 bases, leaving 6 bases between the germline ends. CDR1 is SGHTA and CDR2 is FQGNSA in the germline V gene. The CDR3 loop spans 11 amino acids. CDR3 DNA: TGTGCCAGCAGCCAGAGGACTGAAGCTTTCTTT. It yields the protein CASSQRTEAFF.